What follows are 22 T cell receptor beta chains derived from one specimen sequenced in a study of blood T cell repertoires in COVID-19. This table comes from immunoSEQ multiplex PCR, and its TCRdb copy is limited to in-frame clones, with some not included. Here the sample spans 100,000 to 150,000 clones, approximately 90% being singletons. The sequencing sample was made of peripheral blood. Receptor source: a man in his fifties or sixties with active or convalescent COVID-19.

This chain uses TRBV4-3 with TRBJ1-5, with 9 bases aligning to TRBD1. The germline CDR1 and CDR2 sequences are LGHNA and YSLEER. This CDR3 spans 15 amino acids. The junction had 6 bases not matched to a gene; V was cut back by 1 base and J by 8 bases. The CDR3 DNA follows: TGCGCCAGCAGCCAAGGGACAGGGGAAGGTGAGCCCCAGCATTTT. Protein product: CASSQGTGEGEPQHF.

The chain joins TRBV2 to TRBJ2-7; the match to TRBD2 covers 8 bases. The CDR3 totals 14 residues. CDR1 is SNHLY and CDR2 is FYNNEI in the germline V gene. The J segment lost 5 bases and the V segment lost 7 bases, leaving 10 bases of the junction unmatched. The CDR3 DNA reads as TGTGCCAGCACCGCGAGCGGGAGAAAGAACGAGCAGTACTTC. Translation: CASTASGRKNEQYF. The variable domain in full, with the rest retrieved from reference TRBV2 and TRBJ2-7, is EPEVTQTPSHQVTQMGQEVILRCVPISNHLYFYWYRQILGQKVEFLVSFYNNEISEKSEIFDDQFSVERPDGSNFTLKIRSTKLEDSAMYFCASTASGRKNEQYFGPGTRLTVT.

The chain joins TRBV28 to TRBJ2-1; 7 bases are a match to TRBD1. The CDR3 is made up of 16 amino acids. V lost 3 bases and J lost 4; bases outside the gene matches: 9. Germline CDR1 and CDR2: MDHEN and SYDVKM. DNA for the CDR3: TGTGCCAGCAGTTTTGCCCTCGGGACAGCTTACAATGAGCAGTTCTTC. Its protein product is CASSFALGTAYNEQFF.

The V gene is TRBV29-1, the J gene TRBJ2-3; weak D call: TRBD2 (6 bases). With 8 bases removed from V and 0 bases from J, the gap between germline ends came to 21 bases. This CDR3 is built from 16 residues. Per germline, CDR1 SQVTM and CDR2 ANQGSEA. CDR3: CSPRWLAATSTDTQYF. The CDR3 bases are TGCAGCCCCCGTTGGTTAGCGGCAACCAGCACAGATACGCAGTATTTT.

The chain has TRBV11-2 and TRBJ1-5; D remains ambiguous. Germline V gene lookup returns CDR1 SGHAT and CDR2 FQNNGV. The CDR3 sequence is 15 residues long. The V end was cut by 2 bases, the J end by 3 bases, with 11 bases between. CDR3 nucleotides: TGTGCCAGCAGCTTATCGACGGGTTTCAATCAGCCCCAGCATTTT. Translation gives CASSLSTGFNQPQHF. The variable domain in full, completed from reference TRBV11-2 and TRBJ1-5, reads EAGVAQSPRYKIIEKRQSVAFWCNPISGHATLYWYQQILGQGPKLLIQFQNNGVVDDSQLPKDRFSAERLKGVDSTLKIQPAKLEDSAVYLCASSLSTGFNQPQHFGDGTRLSIL.

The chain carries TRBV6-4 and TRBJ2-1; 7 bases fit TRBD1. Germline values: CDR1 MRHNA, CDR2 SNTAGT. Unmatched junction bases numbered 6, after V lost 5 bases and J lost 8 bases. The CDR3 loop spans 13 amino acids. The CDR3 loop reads CASSQQGFDEQFF. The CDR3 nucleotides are TGTGCCAGCAGTCAACAGGGGTTCGATGAGCAGTTCTTC.

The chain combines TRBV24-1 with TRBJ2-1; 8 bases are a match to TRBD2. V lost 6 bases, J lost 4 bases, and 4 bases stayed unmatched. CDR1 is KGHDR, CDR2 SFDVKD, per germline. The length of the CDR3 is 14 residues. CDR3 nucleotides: TGTGCCACCAGTTCGGGAGGGATTTACAATGAGCAGTTCTTC. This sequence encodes CATSSGGIYNEQFF.

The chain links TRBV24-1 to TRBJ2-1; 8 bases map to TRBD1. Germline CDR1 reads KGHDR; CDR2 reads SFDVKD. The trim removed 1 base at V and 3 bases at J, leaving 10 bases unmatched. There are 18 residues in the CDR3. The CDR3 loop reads CATSDLGQGRGLYNEQFF. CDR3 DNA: TGTGCCACCAGTGATTTAGGACAGGGAAGGGGGCTCTACAATGAGCAGTTCTTC.

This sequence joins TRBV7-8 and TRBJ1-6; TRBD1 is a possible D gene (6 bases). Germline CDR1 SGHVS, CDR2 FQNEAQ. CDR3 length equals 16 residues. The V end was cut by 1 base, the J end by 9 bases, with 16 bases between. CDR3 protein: CASSLGGGRGTSPLHF. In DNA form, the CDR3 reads TGTGCCAGCAGCTTAGGCGGGGGGCGCGGTACTTCACCCCTCCACTTT. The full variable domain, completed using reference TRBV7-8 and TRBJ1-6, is GAGVSQSPRYKVAKRGQDVALRCDPISGHVSLFWYQQALGQGPEFLTYFQNEAQLDKSGLPSDRFFAERPEGSVSTLKIQRTQQEDSAVYLCASSLGGGRGTSPLHFGNGTRLTVT.

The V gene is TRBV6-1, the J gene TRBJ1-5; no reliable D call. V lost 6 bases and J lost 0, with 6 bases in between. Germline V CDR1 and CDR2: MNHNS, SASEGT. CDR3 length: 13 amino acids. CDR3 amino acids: CASSYYSNQPQHF. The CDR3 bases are TGTGCCAGCAGCTACTATAGCAATCAGCCCCAGCATTTT.

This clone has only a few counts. The CDR3 DNA is TGTGCCAGCTCACCTGTCAGGGTATCAGATACGCAGTATTTT. Protein product: CASSPVRVSDTQYF. The chain employs TRBV18 and TRBJ2-3, with D possibly TRBD1 on 5 matching bases. The CDR3 is 14 amino acids. Trimming removed 3 bases from V and 4 bases from J, with 11 bases in between. Germline values: CDR1 KGHSH, CDR2 LQKENI.

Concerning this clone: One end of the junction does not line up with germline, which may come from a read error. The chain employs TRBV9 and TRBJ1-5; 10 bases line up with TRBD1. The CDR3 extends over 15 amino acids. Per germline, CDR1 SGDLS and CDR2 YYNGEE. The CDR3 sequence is CASSVGDRGRQPQHF. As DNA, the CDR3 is TGCGCCAGCAGCGTAGGGGACAGGGGACGGCAGCCCCAGCATTTT.

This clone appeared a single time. The CDR3 DNA reads TGTGCCAGCAGTCCACAGGATGGCGATGAGCAGTTCTTC. The encoded protein is CASSPQDGDEQFF. The chain recombines TRBV6-2 or TRBV6-3 with TRBJ2-1; D possibly corresponds to TRBD1 (5 bases). The CDR3 is made up of 13 amino acids. Germline V lookup: CDR1 MNHEY, CDR2 SVGEGT. The germline V and J ends were trimmed by 5 bases and 8 bases, with 13 bases remaining between them.

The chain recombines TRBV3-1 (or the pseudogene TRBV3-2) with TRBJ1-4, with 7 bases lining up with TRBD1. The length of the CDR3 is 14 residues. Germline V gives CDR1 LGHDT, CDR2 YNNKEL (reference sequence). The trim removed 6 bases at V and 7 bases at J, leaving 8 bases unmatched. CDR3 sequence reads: CASSPDRVIEKLFF. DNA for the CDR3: TGTGCCAGCAGTCCCGACAGGGTTATTGAAAAACTGTTTTTT.

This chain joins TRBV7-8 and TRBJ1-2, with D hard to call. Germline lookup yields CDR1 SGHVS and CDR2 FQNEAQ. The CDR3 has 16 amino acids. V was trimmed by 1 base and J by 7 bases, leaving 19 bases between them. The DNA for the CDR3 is TGTGCCAGCAGCTTAGTTATCCAACAGACCCGCCTTGGCTACACCTTC. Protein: CASSLVIQQTRLGYTF.

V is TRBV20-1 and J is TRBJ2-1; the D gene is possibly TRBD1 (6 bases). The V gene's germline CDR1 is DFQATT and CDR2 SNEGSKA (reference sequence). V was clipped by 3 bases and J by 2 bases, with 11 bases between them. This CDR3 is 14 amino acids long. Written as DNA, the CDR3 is TGCAGTGCTAGTTTTCAGGGGCCCTACAATGAGCAGTTCTTC. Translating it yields CSASFQGPYNEQFF.

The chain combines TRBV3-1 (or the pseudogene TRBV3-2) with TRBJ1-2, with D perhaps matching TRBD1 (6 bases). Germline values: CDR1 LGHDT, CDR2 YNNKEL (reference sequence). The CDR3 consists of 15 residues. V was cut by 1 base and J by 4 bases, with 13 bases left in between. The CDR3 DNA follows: TGTGCCAGCAGCCAAGGGGTACAGGGAAGCTATGGCTACACCTTC. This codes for CASSQGVQGSYGYTF.

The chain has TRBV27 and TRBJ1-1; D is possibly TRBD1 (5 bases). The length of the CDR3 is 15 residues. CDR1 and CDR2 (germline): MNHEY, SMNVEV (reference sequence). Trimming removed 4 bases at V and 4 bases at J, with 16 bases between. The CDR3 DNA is TGTGCCAGCAGTTCCCTTGACGGGAGGGGCACTGAAGCTTTCTTT. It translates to CASSSLDGRGTEAFF.

CDR3 bases: TGTGCCAGCAGCTTAGGACAGGGAATCTATGGCTACACCTTC. As protein: CASSLGQGIYGYTF. This chain uses TRBV11-2 with TRBJ1-2, with 7 bases that match TRBD1. J lost 4 bases, V lost 1 base, and 3 bases had no gene match. This CDR3 has 14 amino acids. Germline CDR1 reads SGHAT; CDR2 reads FQNNGV.

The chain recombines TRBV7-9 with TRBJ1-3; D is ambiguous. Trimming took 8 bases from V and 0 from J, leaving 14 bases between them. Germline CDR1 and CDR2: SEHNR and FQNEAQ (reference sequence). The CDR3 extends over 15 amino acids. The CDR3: CASREDGYSGNTIYF. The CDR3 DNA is TGTGCCAGCCGGGAGGACGGCTACTCTGGAAACACCATATATTTT. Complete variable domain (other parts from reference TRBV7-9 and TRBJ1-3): DTGVSQNPRHKITKRGQNVTFRCDPISEHNRLYWYRQTLGQGPEFLTYFQNEAQLEKSRLLSDRFSAERPKGSFSTLEIQRTEQGDSAMYLCASREDGYSGNTIYFGEGSWLTVV.

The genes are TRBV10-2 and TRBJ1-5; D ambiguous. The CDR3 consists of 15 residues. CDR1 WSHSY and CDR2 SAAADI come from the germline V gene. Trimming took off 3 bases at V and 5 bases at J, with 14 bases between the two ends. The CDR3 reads CASSEATINYQPQHF. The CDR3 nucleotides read TGCGCCAGCAGTGAAGCTACGATCAACTATCAGCCCCAGCATTTT.

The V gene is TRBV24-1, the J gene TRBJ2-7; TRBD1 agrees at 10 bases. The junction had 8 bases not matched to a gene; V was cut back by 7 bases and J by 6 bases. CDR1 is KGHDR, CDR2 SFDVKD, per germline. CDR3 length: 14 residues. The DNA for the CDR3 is TGTGCCACCAGCGCGTCCGGGACAGGGGTCGAGCAGTACTTC. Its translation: CATSASGTGVEQYF.